This T cell receptor (beta chain) was sequenced for a study of cytomegalovirus exposure and HLA in healthy donors. For this clone: The antigen remains undetermined.

Study results and limitations: Some TCR beta chains (roughly 160 of them) were listed as cytomegalovirus-associated.

Some clones are missing from TCRdb's copy, which holds only in-frame ones; the method was immunoSEQ multiplex PCR. The data hold about 60,000 clones, with almost 97% observed a single time. The CDR3 covers 19 residues. J gave up 0 bases and V 5 bases, and 16 bases lay outside the gene matches. Looked up from germline, CDR1 is SGHVS and CDR2 is FNYEAQ. Source material: PBMCs. The chain carries TRBV7-6 and TRBJ2-3; 8 nucleotides match TRBD1. The sequence was obtained from a woman younger than 30 in good health and CMV-seronegative. In DNA form, the CDR3 reads TGTGCCAGCAGCACTCGACAGGGGCATTTGGTGACCAGCACAGATACGCAGTATTTT. It specifies CASSTRQGHLVTSTDTQYF. Supplemented by reference TRBV7-6 and TRBJ2-3, the full variable domain reads GAGVSQSPRYKVTKRGQDVALRCDPISGHVSLYWYRQALGQGPEFLTYFNYEAQQDKSGLPNDRFSAERPEGSISTLTIQRTEQRDSAMYRCASSTRQGHLVTSTDTQYFGPGTRLTVL.